This TCR beta chain was captured by sequencing in a study of blood T cell repertoires in COVID-19. Study summary: In each case, the material was cDNA or gDNA derived from T cells, B-cell-depleted T cells, or PBMCs.

In the original analysis: Quantification of nucleated cells was approximated via reference gene primer amplification. Sequencing used immunoSEQ multiplex PCR; TCRdb keeps in-frame clones, though not all of them. For V, J and clone size, that table is used; D and trimming come from the DNA. This table holds around 100,000 clones, 84% found once. The V gene's germline CDR1 is MGHDK and CDR2 SYGVNS. The V gene lost 9 bases and the J gene lost 0 bases, with 6 bases spanning the gap. There are 11 residues in the CDR3. The chain uses TRBV25-1 and TRBJ2-7, with D unclear. The sequence was obtained from a human donor in a cohort sampled during active COVID-19. Input material: peripheral blood. In DNA form, the CDR3 reads TGTGCCAGGCCCAGCTCCTACGAGCAGTACTTC. It translates to CARPSSYEQYF.